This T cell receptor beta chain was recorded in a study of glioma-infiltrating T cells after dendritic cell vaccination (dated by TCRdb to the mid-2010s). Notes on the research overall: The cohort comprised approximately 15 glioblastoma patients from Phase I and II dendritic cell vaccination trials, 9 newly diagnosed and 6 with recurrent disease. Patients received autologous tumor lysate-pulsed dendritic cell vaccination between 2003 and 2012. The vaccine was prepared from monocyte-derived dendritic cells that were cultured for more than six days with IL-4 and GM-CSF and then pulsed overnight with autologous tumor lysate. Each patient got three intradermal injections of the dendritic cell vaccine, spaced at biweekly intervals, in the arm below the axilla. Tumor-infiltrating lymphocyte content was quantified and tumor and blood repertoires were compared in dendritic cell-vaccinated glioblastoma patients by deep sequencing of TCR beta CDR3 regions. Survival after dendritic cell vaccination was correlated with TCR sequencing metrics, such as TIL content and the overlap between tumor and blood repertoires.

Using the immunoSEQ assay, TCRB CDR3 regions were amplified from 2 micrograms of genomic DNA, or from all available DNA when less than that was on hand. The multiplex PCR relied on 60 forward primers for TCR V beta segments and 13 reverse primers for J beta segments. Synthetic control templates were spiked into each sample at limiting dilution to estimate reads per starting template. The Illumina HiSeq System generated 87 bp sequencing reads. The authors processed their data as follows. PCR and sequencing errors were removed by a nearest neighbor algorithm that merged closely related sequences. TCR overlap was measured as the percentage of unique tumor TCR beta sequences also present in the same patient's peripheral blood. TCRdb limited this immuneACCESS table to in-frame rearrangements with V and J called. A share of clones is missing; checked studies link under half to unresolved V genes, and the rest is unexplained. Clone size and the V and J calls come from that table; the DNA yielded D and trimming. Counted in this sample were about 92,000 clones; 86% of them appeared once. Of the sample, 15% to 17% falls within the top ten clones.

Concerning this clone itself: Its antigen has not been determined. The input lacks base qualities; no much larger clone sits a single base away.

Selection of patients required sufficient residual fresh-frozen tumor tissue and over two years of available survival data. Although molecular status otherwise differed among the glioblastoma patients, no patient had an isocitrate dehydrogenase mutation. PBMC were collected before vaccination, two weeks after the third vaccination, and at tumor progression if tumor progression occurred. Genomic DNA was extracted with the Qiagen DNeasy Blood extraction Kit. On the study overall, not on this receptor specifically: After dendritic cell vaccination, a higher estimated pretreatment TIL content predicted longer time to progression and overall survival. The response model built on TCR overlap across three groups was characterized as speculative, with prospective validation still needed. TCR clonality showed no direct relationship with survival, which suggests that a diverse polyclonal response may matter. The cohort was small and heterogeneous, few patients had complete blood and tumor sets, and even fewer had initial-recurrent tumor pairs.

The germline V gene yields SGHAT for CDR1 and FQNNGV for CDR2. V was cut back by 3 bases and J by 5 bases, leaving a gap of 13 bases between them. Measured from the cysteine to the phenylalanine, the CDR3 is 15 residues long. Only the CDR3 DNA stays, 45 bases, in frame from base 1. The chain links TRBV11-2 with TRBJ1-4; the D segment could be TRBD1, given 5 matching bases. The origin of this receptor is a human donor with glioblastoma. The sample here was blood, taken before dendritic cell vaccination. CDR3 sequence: CASSLMGGQNEKLFF. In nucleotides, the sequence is TGTGCCAGCAGCTTGATGGGGGGTCAGAATGAAAAACTGTTTTTT. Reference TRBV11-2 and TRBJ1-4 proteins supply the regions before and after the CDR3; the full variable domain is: EAGVAQSPRYKIIEKRQSVAFWCNPISGHATLYWYQQILGQGPKLLIQFQNNGVVDDSQLPKDRFSAERLKGVDSTLKIQPAKLEDSAVYLCASSLMGGQNEKLFFGSGTQLSVL.